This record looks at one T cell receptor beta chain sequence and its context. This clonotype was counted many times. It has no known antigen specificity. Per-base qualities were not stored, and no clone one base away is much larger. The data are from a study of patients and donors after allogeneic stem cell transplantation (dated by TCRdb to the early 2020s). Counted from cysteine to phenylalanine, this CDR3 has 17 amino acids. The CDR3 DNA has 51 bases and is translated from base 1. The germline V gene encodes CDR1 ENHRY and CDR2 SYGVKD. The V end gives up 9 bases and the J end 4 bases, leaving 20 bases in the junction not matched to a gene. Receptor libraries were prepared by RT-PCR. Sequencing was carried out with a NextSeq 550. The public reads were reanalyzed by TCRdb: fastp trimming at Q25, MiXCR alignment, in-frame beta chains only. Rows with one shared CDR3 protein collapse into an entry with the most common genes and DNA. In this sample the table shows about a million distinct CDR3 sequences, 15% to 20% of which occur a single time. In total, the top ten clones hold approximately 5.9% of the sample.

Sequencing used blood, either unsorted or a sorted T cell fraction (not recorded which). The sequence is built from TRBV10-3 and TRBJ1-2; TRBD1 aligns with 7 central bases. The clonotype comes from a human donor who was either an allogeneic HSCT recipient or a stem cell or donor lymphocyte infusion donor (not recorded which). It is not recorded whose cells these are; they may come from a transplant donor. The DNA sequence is TGTGCCATGTCCGGGGGAGTGACAGGGTGGTCGAGCTATGGCTACACCTTC. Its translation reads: CAMSGGVTGWSSYGYTF.